This T cell receptor (beta chain) derives from a study of CXCR3-negative and CXCR3-positive naive CD8 T cells. CDR3 length equals 15 residues. cDNA libraries for TRB were generated by 5' RACE incorporating UMI labels. TCRdb reprocessed the 5' RACE reads, keeping one entry per CDR3 protein, no DNA. Its listing shows approximately 6,100 distinct CDR3 sequences. Sequencing input: naive CXCR3- CD8+ T cells from blood. Subset: CD45RO-CCR7+CD27+CD95- naive CD8+ T cells lacking CXCR3 (TNR3-). This chain links TRBV12-3 or TRBV12-4 with TRBJ2-5; TCRdb calls TRBD2, which cannot be checked without DNA. The sequence was collected from a human donor in good health. Some clones in this sample may be carry-over from other donors' samples. CDR3 sequence: CASSWTSGGGETQYF.